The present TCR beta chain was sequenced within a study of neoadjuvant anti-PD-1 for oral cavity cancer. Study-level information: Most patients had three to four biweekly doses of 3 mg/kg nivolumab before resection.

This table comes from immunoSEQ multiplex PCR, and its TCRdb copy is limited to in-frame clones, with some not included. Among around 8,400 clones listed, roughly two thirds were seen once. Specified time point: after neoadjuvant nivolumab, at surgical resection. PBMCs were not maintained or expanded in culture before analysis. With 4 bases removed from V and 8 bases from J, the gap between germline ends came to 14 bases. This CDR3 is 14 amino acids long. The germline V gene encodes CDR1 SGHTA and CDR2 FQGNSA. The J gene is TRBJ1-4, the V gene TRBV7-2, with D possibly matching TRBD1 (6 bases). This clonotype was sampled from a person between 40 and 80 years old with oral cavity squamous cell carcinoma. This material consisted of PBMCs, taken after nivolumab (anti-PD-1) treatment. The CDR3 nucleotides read TGTGCCAGCAGCTCCGACAGGCGTTCCGAAAAACTGTTTTTT. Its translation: CASSSDRRSEKLFF.